These 22 T cell receptor beta chains were all obtained from the same sample, sequenced in a study of immune heterogeneity within non-small cell lung tumors. The starting template was genomic DNA from bulk tumor, approximately 630 ng per sample. Each primary tumor yielded several biopsies, collected far apart from one another at surgery. The cohort was untreated, with newly diagnosed non-small cell lung cancer undergoing curative surgery. Multiplex PCR (32 V and 13 J primers) was used to amplify the TCR beta CDR3. TCRdb analysed the multiplex PCR reads with MiXCR anew, one entry per CDR3 protein. The sample lists 15,000 or so distinct CDR3 sequences, about 30% seen once, with 5% to 5.5% in the top ten. The material sequenced was lung tumor tissue. These receptors came from a man aged 35 to 55 with non-small cell lung cancer.

This clonotype has at least ten counts. J is TRBJ1-2 and V is TRBV29-1; 9 bases are shared with TRBD1. The CDR3 runs 13 residues. CDR1 is SQVTM and CDR2 is ANQGSEA in the germline V gene. V lost 6 bases to trimming and J lost 4 bases; unmatched junction nucleotides: 6. This CDR3 reads CSVPGQGVYGYTF. Here the CDR3 DNA reads TGCAGCGTCCCGGGACAGGGAGTCTATGGCTACACCTTC.

By share, this clonotype counts as medium-sized. The chain uses TRBV6-2 or TRBV6-3 and TRBJ1-2; 10 bases are shared with TRBD1. From germline, CDR1 is MNHEY and CDR2 SVGEGT. This CDR3 contains 15 residues. V lost 5 bases to trimming and J lost 1 base; unmatched junction nucleotides: 4. The chain's CDR3 is CASSNGQGVNYGYTF. CDR3 DNA sequence: TGTGCCAGCAGTAACGGACAGGGGGTTAACTATGGCTACACCTTC.

With respect to this clonotype: One end of the junction varies from germline; a read error may be responsible. The chain has TRBV7-9 and TRBJ2-3; 9 bases fit TRBD1. The V gene's germline CDR1 is SEHNR and CDR2 FQNEAQ (reference sequence). The CDR3 runs to 14 residues. In DNA, the CDR3 is TGTGCCAGCAGCTTGGACAGGGGACCAGATAGGCAGTATTTT. Residues: CASSLDRGPDRQYF.

This clonotype was seen once. A read error may account for a junction end that differs from germline. This chain uses TRBV12-3 or TRBV12-4 with TRBJ1-1; D gene uncertain. There are 12 residues in the CDR3. CDR3 bases: TGTGCCAGCAGTTTAGGAGTGACTGAAACTTTCTTT. Its protein product is CASSLGVTETFF.

This clonotype was recorded a few times. This sequence joins TRBV18 and TRBJ1-1; D unresolved. This CDR3 has 14 amino acids. Trimming took off 3 bases at V and 3 bases at J, with 11 bases between the two ends. CDR1 KGHSH and CDR2 LQKENI come from the germline V gene. The CDR3 loop reads CASSPRNSDTEAFF. The CDR3 DNA is TGTGCCAGCTCACCCAGGAATTCGGACACTGAAGCTTTCTTT.

The sample holds many counts of this clonotype. V usage is TRBV6-1 and J usage is TRBJ1-3; 9 nucleotides align to TRBD1. The CDR3 is made up of 16 amino acids. Germline V gives CDR1 MNHNS, CDR2 SASEGT. Germline trimming cut 7 bases from V and 0 bases from J; bases unmatched to any gene: 7. The CDR3: CASKNGQGSSGNTIYF. The CDR3 region has the DNA TGTGCCAGCAAGAACGGACAGGGGAGCTCTGGAAACACCATATATTTT.

By share of the sample, this clonotype is medium-sized. The chain joins TRBV20-1 to TRBJ1-5, with 7 bases aligning to TRBD1. J gave up 5 bases and V 4 bases, and 8 bases lay outside the gene matches. The CDR3 spans 14 residues. CDR1 and CDR2 from the germline V gene are DFQATT and SNEGSKA (reference sequence). In DNA, the CDR3 is TGCAGTGCTAACCGAGGGGGCGACGATCAGCCCCAGCATTTT. Its protein product is CSANRGGDDQPQHF.

For this clonotype: A much larger clonotype is one base distant, so this may be a read error. The chain combines TRBV18 with TRBJ1-6; D unresolved. In germline, CDR1 is KGHSH, CDR2 LQKENI. This CDR3 region has 12 residues. Here the CDR3 reads CANSATNSPLHF. In DNA, the CDR3 is TGTGCCAACTCAGCCACCAATTCACCCCTCCACTTT. Based on the CDR3 plus reference TRBV18 and TRBJ1-6, the full variable domain is NAGVMQNPRHLVRRRGQEARLRCSPMKGHSHVYWYRQLPEEGLKFMVYLQKENIIDESGMPKERFSAEFPKEGPSILRIQQVVRGDSAAYFCANSATNSPLHFGNGTRLTVT.

The table lists this clonotype with many counts. This sequence joins TRBV29-1 and TRBJ2-7, with unresolved D. V lost 5 bases, J lost 3 bases, and 8 bases lay in between. This CDR3 is built from 11 residues. CDR1 and CDR2 (germline): SQVTM, ANQGSEA. The CDR3 is CSVSKGYEQYF. The CDR3 coding sequence is TGCAGCGTTTCCAAGGGCTACGAGCAGTACTTC.

This clonotype is medium-sized in the sample. V is TRBV7-8 and J is TRBJ1-4, with 12 bases lining up with TRBD1. This CDR3 contains 16 residues. Germline CDR1 SGHVS, CDR2 FQNEAQ. V lost 5 bases to trimming and J lost 10 bases; unmatched junction nucleotides: 11. The CDR3 loop reads CASSPRAGTGGGKLFF. CDR3 nucleotides: TGTGCCAGCAGCCCTCGAGCCGGGACAGGGGGCGGAAAACTGTTTTTT.

The sample holds many counts of this clonotype. The V call is TRBV4-3, the J call TRBJ1-2, with D tentatively TRBD1 (5 bases). The germline V gene has CDR1 LGHNA and CDR2 YSLEER. The length of the CDR3 is 15 residues. V dropped 4 bases and J dropped 12 bases, with 24 bases sitting between them. The CDR3 nucleotides read TGCGCCAGCAGCCCCACGGCAACAGGCGGCTCTAGCCACACCTTC. Translated, it gives CASSPTATGGSSHTF.

Comment on this clonotype: With a much larger clone just one base away, this may be a read error. The chain has TRBV4-1 and TRBJ1-1, with D uncertain. Trimming left V 1 base short and J 1 base short, with 10 bases between. The CDR3 runs to 15 residues. Germline V CDR1 and CDR2: MGHRA, YSYEKL. CDR3 DNA sequence: TGCGCCAGCAGCCAAGTAGGCAGCGGGAACACTGAAGCTTTCTTT. It translates to CASSQVGSGNTEAFF.

Remarks on this clonotype: The junction differs from germline at one of its ends, possibly a read error. J is TRBJ1-3 and V is TRBV11-3; D is perhaps TRBD1 (5 bases). This CDR3 is built from 14 residues. Germline-derived CDR1 and CDR2 are SGHNT and YENEEA. CDR3 DNA sequence: TGTGCCAGCAGATCCGGGACGTCAAGAAACACCAAATATTTT. Encoded protein: CASRSGTSRNTKYF.

The V and J genes are TRBV5-1 and TRBJ1-1; a weak D match, TRBD1 (6 bases). Trimming left V 2 bases short and J 2 bases short, with 10 bases between. In germline, CDR1 is SGHRS, CDR2 YFSETQ. CDR3 length: 14 amino acids. CDR3 amino acids: CASSLGGGNTEAFF. CDR3 in DNA: TGCGCCAGCAGCTTAGGGGGGGGAAACACTGAAGCTTTCTTT.

There are a few counts of this clonotype. The chain is built from TRBV14 and TRBJ2-7; 10 bases align to TRBD2. The CDR3 sequence is 15 residues long. Per the germline V gene, CDR1 is SGHDN and CDR2 is FVKESK. The junction had 6 bases not matched to a gene; V was cut back by 1 base and J by 6 bases. CDR3 in amino acids: CASSQARLAGAEQYF. CDR3 DNA sequence: TGTGCCAGCAGCCAAGCGAGGCTAGCGGGAGCCGAGCAGTACTTC.

Comments on this clonotype: A single base separates this from a much larger clone, so it may be a read error. The rearrangement uses TRBV7-9 and TRBJ2-3, with D possibly TRBD1 on 5 matching bases. Between the trimmed V and J ends, which lost 5 bases and 6 bases, there was a span of 9 bases. The CDR3 contains 12 residues. Germline V gene sequence: CDR1 SEHNR, CDR2 FQNEAQ (reference sequence). CDR3 sequence reads: CASSPKGDTQYF. CDR3 in DNA: TGTGCCAGCAGCCCAAAGGGGGATACGCAGTATTTT.

Comment on this clonotype: This sequence may be a read error, since a much larger clone differs from it by one base. The V and J genes are TRBV6-2 or TRBV6-3 and TRBJ1-1; TRBD1 matches at 7 bases. Germline V CDR1 and CDR2: MNHEY, SVGEGT. The trim removed 4 bases at V and 3 bases at J, leaving 14 bases unmatched. The CDR3 totals 17 residues. Written as DNA, the CDR3 is TGTGCCAGCAGTTTGGGACAGTCCTTCCGCGGGTACACTGAAGCTTTCTTT. Its protein is CASSLGQSFRGYTEAFF.

About this clonotype itself: Given the absence of the conserved phenylalanine or tryptophan at the CDR3 end, a read error is likely. The chain uses TRBV3-1 and TRBJ2-6; TRBD1 matches at 9 bases. V was clipped by 6 bases and J by 2 bases; unmatched bases: 2. This CDR3 is built from 15 residues. The germline gives CDR1 LGHDT, CDR2 YNNKEL (reference sequence). Written as DNA, the CDR3 is TGTGCCAGCAGTACAGGGGGCCCTGGGGCCAACGTCCTGACTTTA. This gives the protein CASSTGGPGANVLTL.

By share of the sample, this clonotype is medium-sized. This chain links TRBV20-1 with TRBJ1-6; the D gene is possibly TRBD1 (5 bases). The V end lost 3 bases, the J end lost 8 bases, and 8 bases lay between the germline ends. The CDR3 consists of 12 residues. Germline CDR1 is DFQATT and CDR2 is SNEGSKA (reference sequence). CDR3 DNA sequence: TGCAGTGCTAGCCGAGGGGATTCACCCCTCCACTTT. Translated, it gives CSASRGDSPLHF.

By its share, this clonotype is medium-sized. The chain joins TRBV15 to TRBJ1-3; D is ambiguous. Looked up from germline, CDR1 is LNHNV and CDR2 is YYDKDF (reference sequence). V was clipped by 0 bases and J by 2 bases, with 8 bases between them. This CDR3 region has 15 residues. In nucleotides, the CDR3 is TGTGCCACCAGCAGAGATTACAACCCTGGAAACACCATATATTTT. This encodes CATSRDYNPGNTIYF.

The chain links TRBV27 to TRBJ1-1; D is ambiguous. The CDR3 contains 13 residues. The germline V gene encodes CDR1 MNHEY and CDR2 SMNVEV (reference sequence). V was trimmed by 2 bases and J by 3 bases, leaving 7 bases between them. The CDR3 coding sequence is TGTGCCAGCAGTTTAGATTGGGACACTGAAGCTTTCTTT. Translating it yields CASSLDWDTEAFF.

In its sample, this clonotype ranks as medium-sized (0.01 to 0.1%). This chain connects TRBV30 to TRBJ2-1; 11 bases fit TRBD2. Per the germline V gene, CDR1 is GTSNPN and CDR2 is SVGIG (reference sequence). V trimming: 4 bases; J trimming: 6 bases; junction bases outside the gene matches: 5. The CDR3 runs 14 residues. As DNA, the CDR3 is TGTGCCTGGACGGCGCTAGCGGGAGGCAATGAGCAGTTCTTC. It specifies CAWTALAGGNEQFF.